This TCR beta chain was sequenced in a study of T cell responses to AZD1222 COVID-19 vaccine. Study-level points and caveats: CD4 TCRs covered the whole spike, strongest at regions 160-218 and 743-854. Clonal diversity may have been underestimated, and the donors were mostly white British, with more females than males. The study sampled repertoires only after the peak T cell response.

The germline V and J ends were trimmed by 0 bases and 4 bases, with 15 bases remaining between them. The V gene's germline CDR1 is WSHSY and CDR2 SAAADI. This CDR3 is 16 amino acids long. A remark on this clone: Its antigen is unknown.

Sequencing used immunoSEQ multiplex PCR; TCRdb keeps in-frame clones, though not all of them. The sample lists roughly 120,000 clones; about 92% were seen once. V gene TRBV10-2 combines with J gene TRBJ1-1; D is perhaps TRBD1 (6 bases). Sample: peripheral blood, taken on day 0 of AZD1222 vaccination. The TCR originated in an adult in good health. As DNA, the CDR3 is TGCGCCAGCAGTGAGTCGTCGAGGGGGAGGGGCACTGAAGCTTTCTTT. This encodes CASSESSRGRGTEAFF.